The sequence of this T cell receptor (beta chain) was determined in a study of CD8 T cells in ankylosing spondylitis. CDR3 length: 14 residues. The V and J ends lost 8 bases and 0 bases respectively, with 11 bases between them. Germline-derived CDR1 and CDR2 are MNHNS and SASEGT. MiXCR, run by TCRdb on the 5' RACE reads, gives a single entry per CDR3 protein. This sample has around 300,000 distinct CDR3 sequences, with around a tenth found just once. The receptor was isolated from a female donor with ankylosing spondylitis or in good health (not recorded which). Sample: blood, either unsorted or a sorted T cell fraction (not recorded which). The chain has TRBV6-1 and TRBJ1-3; TRBD1 might be the D (5 bases). The CDR3 here is CASLGTDSGNTIYF. DNA for the CDR3: TGTGCCAGCCTCGGGACGGACTCTGGAAACACCATATATTTT.